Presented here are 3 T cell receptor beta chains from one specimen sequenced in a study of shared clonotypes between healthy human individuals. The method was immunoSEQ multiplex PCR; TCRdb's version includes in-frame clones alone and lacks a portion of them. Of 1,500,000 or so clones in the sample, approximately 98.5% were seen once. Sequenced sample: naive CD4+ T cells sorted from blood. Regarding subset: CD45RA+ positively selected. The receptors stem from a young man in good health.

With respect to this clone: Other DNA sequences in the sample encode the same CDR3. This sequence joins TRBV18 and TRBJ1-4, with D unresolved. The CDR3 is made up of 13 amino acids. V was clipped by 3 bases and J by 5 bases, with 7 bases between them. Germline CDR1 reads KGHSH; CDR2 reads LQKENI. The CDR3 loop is CASSPVSNEKLFF. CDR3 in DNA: TGTGCCAGCTCACCGGTGAGCAATGAAAAACTGTTTTTT.

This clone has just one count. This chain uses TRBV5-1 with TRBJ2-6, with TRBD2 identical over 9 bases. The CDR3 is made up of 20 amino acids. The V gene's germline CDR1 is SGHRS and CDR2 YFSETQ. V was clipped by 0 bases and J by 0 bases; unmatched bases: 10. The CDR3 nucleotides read TGCGCCAGCAGCTTGGTTCCACTAGCGGGCGGGAACTCTGGGGCCAACGTCCTGACTTTC. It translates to CASSLVPLAGGNSGANVLTF.

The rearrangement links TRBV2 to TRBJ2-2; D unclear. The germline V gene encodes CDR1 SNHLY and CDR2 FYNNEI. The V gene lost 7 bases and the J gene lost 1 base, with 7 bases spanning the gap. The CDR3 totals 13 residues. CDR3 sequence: CASISGNTGELFF. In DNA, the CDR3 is TGTGCCAGCATTTCGGGGAACACCGGGGAGCTGTTTTTT.